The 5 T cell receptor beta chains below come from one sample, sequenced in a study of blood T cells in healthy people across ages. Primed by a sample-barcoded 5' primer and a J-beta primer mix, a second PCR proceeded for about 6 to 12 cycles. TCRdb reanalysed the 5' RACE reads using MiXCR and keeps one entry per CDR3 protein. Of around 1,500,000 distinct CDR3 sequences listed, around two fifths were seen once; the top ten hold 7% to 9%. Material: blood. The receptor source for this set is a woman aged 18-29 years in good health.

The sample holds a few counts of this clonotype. CDR3 nucleotides: TGTGCCAGCAGTTTCGTCGGGGAGCTGTTTTTT. It translates to CASSFVGELFF. The chain carries TRBV12-3 or TRBV12-4 and TRBJ2-2; D gene uncertain. With 3 bases removed from V and 7 bases from J, the gap between germline ends came to 3 bases. The CDR3 length is 11 residues.

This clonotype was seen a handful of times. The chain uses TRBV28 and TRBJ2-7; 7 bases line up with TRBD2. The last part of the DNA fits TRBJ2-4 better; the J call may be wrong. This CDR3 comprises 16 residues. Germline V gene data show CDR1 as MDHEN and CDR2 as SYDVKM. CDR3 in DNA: TGTGCCAGCACTCCCCATGGGGGGGGAAACAAAAACATTCAGTACTTC. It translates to CASTPHGGGNKNIQYF.

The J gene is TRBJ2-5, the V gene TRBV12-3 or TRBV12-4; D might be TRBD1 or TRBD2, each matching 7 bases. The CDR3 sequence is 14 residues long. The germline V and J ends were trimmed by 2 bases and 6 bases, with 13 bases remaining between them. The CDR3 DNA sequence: TGTGCCAGCAGTTTATTGGGAGGGGGCCAGACCCAGTACTTC. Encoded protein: CASSLLGGGQTQYF.

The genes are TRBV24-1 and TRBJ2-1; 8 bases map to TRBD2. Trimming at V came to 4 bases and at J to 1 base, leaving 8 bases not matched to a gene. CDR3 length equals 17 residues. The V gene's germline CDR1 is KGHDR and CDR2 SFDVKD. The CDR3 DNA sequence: TGTGCCACCAGTGACGGTTTTAGCGGGACTTCCTACAATGAGCAGTTCTTC. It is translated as CATSDGFSGTSYNEQFF.

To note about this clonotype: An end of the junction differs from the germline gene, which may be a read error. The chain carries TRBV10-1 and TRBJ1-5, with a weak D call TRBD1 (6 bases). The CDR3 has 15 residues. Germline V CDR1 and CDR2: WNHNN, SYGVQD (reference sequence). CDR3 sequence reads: CAISESTRGDEPQHF. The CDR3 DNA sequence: TGTGCCATCAGTGAGTCGACCAGGGGCGACGAGCCCCAGCATTTT.